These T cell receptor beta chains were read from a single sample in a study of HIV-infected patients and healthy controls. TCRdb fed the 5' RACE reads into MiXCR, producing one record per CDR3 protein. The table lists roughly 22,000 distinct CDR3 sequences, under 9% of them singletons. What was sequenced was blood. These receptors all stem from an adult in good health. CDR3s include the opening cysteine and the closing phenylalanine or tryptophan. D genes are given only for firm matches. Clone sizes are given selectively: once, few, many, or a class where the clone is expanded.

CDR3: CASSAPGQGGEQYF
DNA: TGTGCCAGCTCTGCCCCCGGACAGGGCGGCGAGCAGTACTTC
size: many
J: TRBJ2-7
V: TRBV18
D: TRBD1

CDR3: CASSSTSSDRLHF
DNA: TGTGCCAGCAGCTCCACAAGTTCGGACCGCCTCCACTTT
size: many
J: TRBJ1-6
V: TRBV9
D: NA

CDR3: CSVDIGGGYGYTF
DNA: TGCAGCGTTGATATTGGAGGGGGCTATGGCTACACCTTC
size: many
J: TRBJ1-2
V: TRBV29-1
D: NA

CDR3: CAISPGTGNTIYF
DNA: TGTGCCATCAGCCCAGGGACTGGAAACACCATATATTTT
size: many
J: TRBJ1-3
V: TRBV10-3
D: NA

CDR3: CASSSLTGPRLDF
DNA: TGTGCCAGCAGCTCACTAACCGGGCCCCGACTGGACTTC
size: many
J: TRBJ2-7
V: TRBV5-6
D: NA

CDR3: CASSPVWRDEQFF
DNA: TGTGCCAGCAGTCCGGTGTGGAGGGATGAGCAGTTCTTC
size: NA
J: TRBJ2-1
V: TRBV2
D: NA

CDR3: CASSAGINTGELFF
DNA: TGTGCCAGCAGTGCCGGGATCAACACCGGGGAGCTGTTTTTT
size: few
J: TRBJ2-2
V: TRBV6-6
D: NA

CDR3: CASSPGTVQYF
DNA: TGTGCCAGCAGCCCAGGGACGGTGCAGTATTTT
size: many
J: TRBJ2-3
V: TRBV6-5
D: NA

CDR3: CSARGGSMNTEAFF
DNA: TGCAGTGCTAGAGGGGGCAGCATGAACACTGAAGCTTTCTTT
size: many
J: TRBJ1-1
V: TRBV20-1
D: NA

CDR3: CAWSVGQGSNQPQHF
DNA: TGTGCCTGGAGTGTAGGCCAGGGAAGCAATCAGCCCCAGCATTTT
size: medium-sized
J: TRBJ1-5
V: TRBV30
D: NA

CDR3: CASRGTDSYNSPLHF
DNA: TGTGCCAGCAGAGGGACAGACTCCTATAATTCACCCCTCCACTTT
size: NA
J: TRBJ1-6
V: TRBV4-2
D: TRBD1

CDR3: CSVETPGVGSPLHF
DNA: TGCAGCGTCGAAACTCCAGGGGTGGGTTCACCCCTCCACTTT
size: many
J: TRBJ1-6
V: TRBV29-1
D: NA

CDR3: CASSQARAGEQYF
DNA: TGTGCCAGCAGCCAAGCCAGGGCGGGCGAGCAGTACTTC
size: many
J: TRBJ2-7
V: TRBV14
D: NA

CDR3: CASSSPGLADEQFF
DNA: TGTGCCAGTAGTTCACCGGGACTAGCCGATGAGCAGTTCTTC
size: many
J: TRBJ2-1
V: TRBV19
D: TRBD2

CDR3: CASSQDPRGLWDTQYF
DNA: TGTGCCAGCAGCCAAGACCCCAGGGGACTCTGGGATACGCAGTATTTT
size: few
J: TRBJ2-3
V: TRBV4-2
D: NA

CDR3: CASSLVGGNMNTEAFF
DNA: TGTGCCAGCAGCTTGGTCGGGGGGAACATGAACACTGAAGCTTTCTTT
size: many
J: TRBJ1-1
V: TRBV5-5
D: NA

CDR3: CASSLRGQDTQYF
DNA: TGTGCCAGCAGCTTGAGGGGGCAAGATACGCAGTATTTT
size: many
J: TRBJ2-3
V: TRBV11-1
D: TRBD1

CDR3: CASSWTGDADTQYF
DNA: TGTGCCAGCAGCTGGACAGGGGACGCAGATACGCAGTATTTT
size: many
J: TRBJ2-3
V: TRBV28
D: TRBD1

CDR3: CASSPGTGGRFGYTF
DNA: TGTGCCAGCAGCCCCGGGACAGGGGGGAGATTTGGCTACACCTTC
size: many
J: TRBJ1-2
V: TRBV3-1
D: TRBD1

CDR3: CASSPRLRTDTQYF
DNA: TGTGCCAGCAGTCCCCGACTCCGCACAGATACGCAGTATTTT
size: few
J: TRBJ2-3
V: TRBV28
D: NA

CDR3: CASSPPGTKDRYEQYF
DNA: TGTGCCAGCAGCCCACCAGGGACAAAGGATAGGTACGAGCAGTACTTC
size: NA
J: TRBJ2-7
V: TRBV7-9
D: NA

CDR3: CASSDGAGGPDTQYF
DNA: TGTGCCAGCAGTGACGGAGCGGGGGGGCCAGATACGCAGTATTTT
size: NA
J: TRBJ2-3
V: TRBV2
D: TRBD2

CDR3: CASSTQPSTDTQYF
DNA: TGTGCCAGCAGTACGCAGCCTAGCACAGATACGCAGTATTTT
size: many
J: TRBJ2-3
V: TRBV6-4
D: NA

CDR3: CASSSGQANSTQHF
DNA: TGCGCCAGCAGCTCGGGACAGGCCAACTCGACCCAGCATTTT
size: many
J: TRBJ1-5
V: TRBV5-1
D: TRBD1

CDR3: CASASIETAQDEQYF
DNA: TGTGCCAGCGCCTCTATAGAGACAGCCCAGGACGAGCAGTACTTC
size: many
J: TRBJ2-7
V: TRBV2
D: NA

CDR3: CASSDQDWVVYNSPLHF
DNA: TGTGCCAGCAGTGACCAGGACTGGGTAGTCTATAATTCACCCCTCCACTTT
size: NA
J: TRBJ1-6
V: TRBV25-1
D: NA

CDR3: CASSLKPGPGELFF
DNA: TGTGCCAGCAGTCTTAAGCCCGGACCCGGGGAGCTGTTTTTT
size: many
J: TRBJ2-2
V: TRBV21-1
D: NA

CDR3: CASSHTPNYGYTF
DNA: TGTGCCAGCAGCCACACTCCTAACTATGGCTACACCTTC
size: many
J: TRBJ1-2
V: TRBV14
D: NA

CDR3: CASSQAWQGTRTDTEAFF
DNA: TGTGCCAGCAGCCAAGCCTGGCAGGGGACGCGAACGGACACTGAAGCTTTCTTT
size: NA
J: TRBJ1-1
V: TRBV4-2
D: NA

CDR3: CARETSNTGELFF
DNA: TGCGCCAGGGAGACATCGAACACCGGGGAGCTGTTTTTT
size: NA
J: TRBJ2-2
V: TRBV5-1
D: NA

CDR3: CASSPAEAEAFF
DNA: TGTGCCAGCAGTCCTGCGGAGGCTGAAGCTTTCTTT
size: many
J: TRBJ1-1
V: TRBV3-1
D: NA

CDR3: CASSSTGLNYGYTF
DNA: TGTGCCAGCAGCTCGACAGGGTTGAACTATGGCTACACCTTC
size: NA
J: TRBJ1-2
V: TRBV5-6
D: TRBD1

CDR3: CASSQEVRTPGRFEAFF
DNA: TGTGCCAGCAGCCAAGAGGTCAGGACTCCGGGGAGGTTTGAAGCTTTCTTT
size: many
J: TRBJ1-1
V: TRBV3-1
D: NA

CDR3: CSVEGSQGALGEQYF
DNA: TGCAGCGTTGAGGGCTCACAGGGGGCTTTGGGCGAGCAGTACTTC
size: NA
J: TRBJ2-7
V: TRBV29-1
D: TRBD1

CDR3: CASSFNGQIENQPQHF
DNA: TGTGCCAGCAGCTTTAATGGACAGATCGAAAATCAGCCCCAGCATTTT
size: many
J: TRBJ1-5
V: TRBV7-2
D: NA

CDR3: CSARNPVGNQPQHF
DNA: TGCAGTGCTAGAAACCCCGTAGGCAATCAGCCCCAGCATTTT
size: many
J: TRBJ1-5
V: TRBV20-1
D: NA

CDR3: CSAKTRNYGYTF
DNA: TGCAGTGCAAAGACACGTAACTATGGCTACACCTTC
size: NA
J: TRBJ1-2
V: TRBV20-1
D: NA

CDR3: CASSARPGTGVTGELFF
DNA: TGTGCCAGCAGCGCGAGACCCGGGACAGGGGTAACCGGGGAGCTGTTTTTT
size: many
J: TRBJ2-2
V: TRBV9
D: TRBD1

CDR3: CASSLEGSSGANVLTF
DNA: TGCGCCAGCAGCTTGGAAGGGAGCTCTGGGGCCAACGTCCTGACTTTC
size: few
J: TRBJ2-6
V: TRBV5-1
D: NA

CDR3: CASSLEIGQPQHF
DNA: TGTGCCAGCAGCTTAGAAATCGGTCAGCCCCAGCATTTT
size: few
J: TRBJ1-5
V: TRBV11-2
D: NA

CDR3: CASSLDREETQYF
DNA: TGTGCCAGCAGCTTAGACAGGGAAGAGACCCAGTACTTC
size: medium-sized
J: TRBJ2-5
V: TRBV7-2
D: NA

CDR3: CASSLDRDRTYEQYF
DNA: TGTGCCAGCAGCTTAGATCGGGACCGAACCTACGAGCAGTACTTC
size: many
J: TRBJ2-7
V: TRBV11-2
D: NA

CDR3: CASRNRGNSYNEQFF
DNA: TGTGCCAGCAGGAACAGGGGGAACTCCTACAATGAGCAGTTCTTC
size: many
J: TRBJ2-1
V: TRBV6-5
D: TRBD1

CDR3: CASSFAGELFF
DNA: TGTGCCAGCAGTTTTGCCGGGGAGCTGTTTTTT
size: many
J: TRBJ2-2
V: TRBV27
D: NA

CDR3: CASSPVRGGSNQPQHF
DNA: TGTGCCAGCAGCCCAGTCAGGGGTGGTAGCAATCAGCCCCAGCATTTT
size: many
J: TRBJ1-5
V: TRBV7-8
D: NA